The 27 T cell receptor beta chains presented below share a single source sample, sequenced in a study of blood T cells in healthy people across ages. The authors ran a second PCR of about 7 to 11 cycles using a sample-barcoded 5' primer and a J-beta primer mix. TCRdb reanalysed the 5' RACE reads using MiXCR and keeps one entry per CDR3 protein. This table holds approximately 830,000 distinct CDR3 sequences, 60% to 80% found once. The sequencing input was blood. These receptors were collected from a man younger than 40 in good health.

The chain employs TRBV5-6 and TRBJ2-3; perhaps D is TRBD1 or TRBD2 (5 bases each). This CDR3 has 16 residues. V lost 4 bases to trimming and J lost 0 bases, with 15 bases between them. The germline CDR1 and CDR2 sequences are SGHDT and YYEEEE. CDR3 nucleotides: TGTGCCAGCAGCCCGGGGCACGACCCTAGCACAGATACGCAGTATTTT. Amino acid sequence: CASSPGHDPSTDTQYF.

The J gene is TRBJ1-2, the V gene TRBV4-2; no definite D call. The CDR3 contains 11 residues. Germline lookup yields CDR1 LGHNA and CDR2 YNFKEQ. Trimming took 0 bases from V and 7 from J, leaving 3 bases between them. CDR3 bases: TGTGCCAGCAGCCAAGACGTTGGCTACACCTTC. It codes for CASSQDVGYTF.

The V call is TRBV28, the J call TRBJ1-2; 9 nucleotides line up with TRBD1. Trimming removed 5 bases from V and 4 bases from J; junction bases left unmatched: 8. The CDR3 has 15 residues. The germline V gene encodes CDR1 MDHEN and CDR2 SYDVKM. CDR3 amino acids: CASSTLGQGTYGYTF. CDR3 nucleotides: TGTGCCAGCAGTACACTGGGACAGGGAACCTATGGCTACACCTTC.

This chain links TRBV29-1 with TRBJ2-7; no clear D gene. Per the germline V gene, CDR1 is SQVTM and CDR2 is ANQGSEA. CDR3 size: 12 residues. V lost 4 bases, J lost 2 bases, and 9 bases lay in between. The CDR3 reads CSVVGTPYEQYF. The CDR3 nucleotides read TGCAGCGTTGTGGGCACACCCTACGAGCAGTACTTC.

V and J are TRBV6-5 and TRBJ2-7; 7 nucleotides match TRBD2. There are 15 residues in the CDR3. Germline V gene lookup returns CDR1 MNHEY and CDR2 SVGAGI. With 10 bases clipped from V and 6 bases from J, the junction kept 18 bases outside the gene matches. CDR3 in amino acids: CATRRPGGTPVEQYF. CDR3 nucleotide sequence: TGTGCCACTAGGCGGCCCGGGGGGACCCCAGTCGAGCAGTACTTC.

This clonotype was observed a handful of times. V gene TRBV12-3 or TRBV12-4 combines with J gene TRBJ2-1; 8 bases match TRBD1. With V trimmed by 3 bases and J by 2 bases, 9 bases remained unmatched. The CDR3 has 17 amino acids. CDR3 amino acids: CASSFRDRLSPYNEQFF. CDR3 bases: TGTGCCAGCAGTTTCCGGGACAGGTTATCCCCCTACAATGAGCAGTTCTTC.

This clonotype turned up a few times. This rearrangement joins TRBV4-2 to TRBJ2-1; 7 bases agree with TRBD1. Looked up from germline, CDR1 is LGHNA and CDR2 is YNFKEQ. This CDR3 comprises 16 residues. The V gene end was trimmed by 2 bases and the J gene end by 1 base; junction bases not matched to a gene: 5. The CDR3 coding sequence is TGTGCCAGCAGCCAAATGACAGGGAAGTCCTACAATGAGCAGTTCTTC. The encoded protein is CASSQMTGKSYNEQFF.

The CDR3 DNA follows: TGTGCCAGCAGTGCACCCGGCGGGGCTTTCTTT. It encodes CASSAPGGAFF. The rearrangement uses TRBV2 and TRBJ1-1; D ambiguous. With 4 bases removed from V and 11 bases from J, the gap between germline ends came to 11 bases. CDR1 is SNHLY and CDR2 is FYNNEI in the germline V gene. There are 11 residues in the CDR3.

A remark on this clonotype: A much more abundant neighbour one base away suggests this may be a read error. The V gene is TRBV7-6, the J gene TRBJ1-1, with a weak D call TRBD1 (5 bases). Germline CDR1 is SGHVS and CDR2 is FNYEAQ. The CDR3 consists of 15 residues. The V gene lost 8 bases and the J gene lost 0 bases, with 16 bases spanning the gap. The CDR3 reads CASGPVRGMNTEAFF. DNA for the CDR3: TGTGCCAGCGGCCCAGTACGGGGCATGAACACTGAAGCTTTCTTT.

This chain's CDR3 is CSAPQGTGCEQYF. The CDR3 DNA follows: TGCAGTGCTCCACAGGGGACAGGCTGCGAGCAGTACTTC. The chain is built from TRBV20-1 and TRBJ2-7, with TRBD1 matching 8 bases. With 5 bases clipped from V and 6 bases from J, the junction kept 9 bases outside the gene matches. From germline, CDR1 is DFQATT and CDR2 SNEGSKA (reference sequence). This CDR3 is 13 amino acids long.

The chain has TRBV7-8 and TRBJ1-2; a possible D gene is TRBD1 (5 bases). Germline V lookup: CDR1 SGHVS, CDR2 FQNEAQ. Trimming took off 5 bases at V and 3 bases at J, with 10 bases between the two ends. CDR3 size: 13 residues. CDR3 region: CASSPRDDYGYTF. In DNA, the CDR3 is TGTGCCAGCAGCCCCAGGGATGACTATGGCTACACCTTC.

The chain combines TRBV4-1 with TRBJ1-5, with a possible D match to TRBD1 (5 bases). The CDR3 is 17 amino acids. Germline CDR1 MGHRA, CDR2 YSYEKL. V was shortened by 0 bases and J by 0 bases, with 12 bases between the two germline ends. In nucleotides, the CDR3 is TGCGCCAGCAGCCAAGAAATCAGGGCAGATAGCAATCAGCCCCAGCATTTT. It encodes CASSQEIRADSNQPQHF.

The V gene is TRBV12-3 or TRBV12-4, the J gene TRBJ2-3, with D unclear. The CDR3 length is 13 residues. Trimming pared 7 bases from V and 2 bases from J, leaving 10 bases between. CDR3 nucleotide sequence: TGTGCCAGCACCAGGACCACCACAGATACGCAGTATTTT. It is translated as CASTRTTTDTQYF.

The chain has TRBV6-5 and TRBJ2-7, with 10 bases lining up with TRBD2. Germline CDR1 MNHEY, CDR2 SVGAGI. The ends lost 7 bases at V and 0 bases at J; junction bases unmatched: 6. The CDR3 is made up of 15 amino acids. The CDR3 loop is CASTTTSGDSYEQYF. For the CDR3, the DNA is TGTGCCAGCACTACTACTAGCGGGGACTCCTACGAGCAGTACTTC.

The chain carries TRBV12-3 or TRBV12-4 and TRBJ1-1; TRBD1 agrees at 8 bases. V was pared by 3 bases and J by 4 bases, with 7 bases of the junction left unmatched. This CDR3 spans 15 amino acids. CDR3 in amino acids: CASSFSDRVGTEAFF. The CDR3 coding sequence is TGTGCCAGCAGTTTCTCGGACAGGGTAGGCACTGAAGCTTTCTTT.

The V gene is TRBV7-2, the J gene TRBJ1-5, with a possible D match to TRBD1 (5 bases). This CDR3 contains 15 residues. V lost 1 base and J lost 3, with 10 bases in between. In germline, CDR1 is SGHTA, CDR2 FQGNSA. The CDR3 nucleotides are TGTGCCAGCAGCTTAGTGGGGCAGGTCAATCAGCCCCAGCATTTT. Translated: CASSLVGQVNQPQHF.

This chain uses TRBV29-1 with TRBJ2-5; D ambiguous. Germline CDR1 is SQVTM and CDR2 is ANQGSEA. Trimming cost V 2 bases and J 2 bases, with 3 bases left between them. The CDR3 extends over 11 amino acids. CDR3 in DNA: TGCAGCGTTGAACAGCAAGAGACCCAGTACTTC. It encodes CSVEQQETQYF.

The CDR3 loop is CSVDGEQYF. The DNA for the CDR3 is TGCAGCGTTGACGGCGAGCAGTACTTC. This chain links TRBV29-1 with TRBJ2-1, with D hard to call. The DNA end is more similar to TRBJ2-7, so the J call may be wrong. This CDR3 has 9 amino acids. Germline CDR1 reads SQVTM; CDR2 reads ANQGSEA.

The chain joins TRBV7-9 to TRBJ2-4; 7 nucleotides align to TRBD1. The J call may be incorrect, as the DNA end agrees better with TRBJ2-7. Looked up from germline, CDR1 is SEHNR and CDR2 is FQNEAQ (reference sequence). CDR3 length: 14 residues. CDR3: CASSTPTGSYEQYF. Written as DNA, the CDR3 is TGTGCCAGCAGCACCCCGACAGGGTCCTACGAGCAGTACTTC.

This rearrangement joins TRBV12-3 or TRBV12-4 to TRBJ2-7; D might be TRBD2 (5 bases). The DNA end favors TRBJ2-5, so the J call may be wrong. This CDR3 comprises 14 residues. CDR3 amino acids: CASKRIPGKETQYF. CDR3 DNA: TGTGCCAGCAAAAGAATCCCCGGGAAAGAGACCCAGTACTTC.

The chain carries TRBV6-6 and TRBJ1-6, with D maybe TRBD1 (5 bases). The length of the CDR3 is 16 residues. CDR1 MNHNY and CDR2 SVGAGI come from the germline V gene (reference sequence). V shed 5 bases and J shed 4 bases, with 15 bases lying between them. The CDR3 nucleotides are TGTGCCAGCAGTGCATCGGGACTTAAGTATAATTCACCCCTCCACTTT. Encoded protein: CASSASGLKYNSPLHF.

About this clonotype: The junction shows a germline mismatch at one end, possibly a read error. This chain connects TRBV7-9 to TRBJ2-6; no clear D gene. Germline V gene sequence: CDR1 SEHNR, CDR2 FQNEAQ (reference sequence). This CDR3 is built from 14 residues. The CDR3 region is CAGSFESGANVLTF. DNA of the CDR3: TGTGCCGGCAGCTTCGAGTCTGGGGCCAACGTCCTGACTTTC.

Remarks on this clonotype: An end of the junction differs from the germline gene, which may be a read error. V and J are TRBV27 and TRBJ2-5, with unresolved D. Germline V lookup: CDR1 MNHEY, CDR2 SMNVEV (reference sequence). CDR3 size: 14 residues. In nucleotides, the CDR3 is TGTGCCGGCAGTTGGGGTGCACTACAAGAGACCCAGTACTTC. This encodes CAGSWGALQETQYF.

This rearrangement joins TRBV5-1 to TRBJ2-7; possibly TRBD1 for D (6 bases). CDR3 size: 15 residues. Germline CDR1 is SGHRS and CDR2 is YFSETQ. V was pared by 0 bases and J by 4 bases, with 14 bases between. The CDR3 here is CASSLVPGAKYEQYF. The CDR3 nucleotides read TGCGCCAGCAGCTTGGTCCCAGGGGCGAAGTACGAGCAGTACTTC.

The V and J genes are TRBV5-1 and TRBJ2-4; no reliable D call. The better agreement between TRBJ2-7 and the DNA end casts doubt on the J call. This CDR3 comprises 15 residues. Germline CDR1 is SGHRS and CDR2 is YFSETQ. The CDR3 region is CASSLAVWGSYEQYF. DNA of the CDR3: TGCGCCAGCAGCTTGGCAGTTTGGGGATCCTACGAGCAGTACTTC.

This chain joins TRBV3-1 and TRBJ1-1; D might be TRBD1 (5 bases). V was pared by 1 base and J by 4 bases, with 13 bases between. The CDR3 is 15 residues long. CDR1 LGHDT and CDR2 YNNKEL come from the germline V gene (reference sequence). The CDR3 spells CASSQVAGLGTEAFF. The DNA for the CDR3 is TGTGCCAGCAGCCAAGTCGCAGGGCTCGGCACTGAAGCTTTCTTT. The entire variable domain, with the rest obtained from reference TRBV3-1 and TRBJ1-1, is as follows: DTAVSQTPKYLVTQMGNDKSIKCEQNLGHDTMYWYKQDSKKFLKIMFSYNNKELIINETVPNRFSPKSPDKAHLNLHINSLELGDSAVYFCASSQVAGLGTEAFFGQGTRLTVV.

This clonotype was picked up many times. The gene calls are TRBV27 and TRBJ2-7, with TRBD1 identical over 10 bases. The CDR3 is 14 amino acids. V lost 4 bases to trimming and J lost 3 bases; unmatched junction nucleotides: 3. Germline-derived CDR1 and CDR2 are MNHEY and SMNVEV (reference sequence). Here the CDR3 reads CASSWTGGSYEQYF. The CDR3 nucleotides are TGTGCCAGCAGTTGGACAGGGGGTAGCTACGAGCAGTACTTC.